What follows are 16 T cell receptor beta chains derived from one specimen sequenced in a study of T cell changes during pregnancy in multiple sclerosis. Generated by immunoSEQ multiplex PCR, the TCRdb table keeps only in-frame clones and is missing some. The sample contains roughly 61,000 clones, approximately 90% of which appear only once. Material: peripheral blood, obtained in the first trimester of pregnancy. All receptors derive from a female donor in good health, enrolled as a control in a pregnancy study.

On this clone itself: A junction end diverges from the germline sequence, so it may reflect a read error. The chain recombines TRBV5-6 with TRBJ2-3, with a tentative D call TRBD1 (7 bases). Per germline, CDR1 SGHDT and CDR2 YYEEEE. The CDR3 extends over 16 amino acids. The CDR3 nucleotides read TGTGCCAGCAGCTTCCAGGGGGGTCCCCGCACAGGTACGCAGTATTTT. This sequence encodes CASSFQGGPRTGTQYF.

CDR3 nucleotides: TGTGCCAGCAGCTCGACAGGGACTAATGAAAAACTGTTTTTT. This sequence encodes CASSSTGTNEKLFF. The chain has TRBV7-2 and TRBJ1-4, with TRBD1 identical over 7 bases. V was pared by 4 bases and J by 2 bases, with 1 base of the junction left unmatched. This CDR3 region has 14 residues. Germline V gives CDR1 SGHTA, CDR2 FQGNSA.

The CDR3 DNA reads as TGTGCCAGCAGTGGATACAGGGAAGAGACCCAGTACTTC. Encoded protein: CASSGYREETQYF. This rearrangement joins TRBV25-1 to TRBJ2-5, with D possibly matching TRBD1 (6 bases). CDR3 size: 13 residues. Germline lookup yields CDR1 MGHDK and CDR2 SYGVNS. Trimming cost V 4 bases and J 3 bases, with 9 bases left between them.

This chain connects TRBV9 to TRBJ2-4; D is unresolved. The CDR3 totals 13 residues. With 0 bases removed from V and 7 bases from J, the gap between germline ends came to 8 bases. CDR1 SGDLS and CDR2 YYNGEE come from the germline V gene. The CDR3 DNA is TGTGCCAGCAGCGTAGATGGCCGTAACATTCAGTACTTC. Encoded protein: CASSVDGRNIQYF. The complete variable domain, with remaining parts taken from reference TRBV9 and TRBJ2-4, reads DSGVTQTPKHLITATGQRVTLRCSPRSGDLSVYWYQQSLDQGLQFLIQYYNGEERAKGNILERFSAQQFPDLHSELNLSSLELGDSALYFCASSVDGRNIQYFGAGTRLSVL.

This chain connects TRBV7-3 to TRBJ2-1, with 8 bases identical to TRBD2. The CDR3 length is 16 residues. V dropped 5 bases and J dropped 10; count of bases not matched to a gene: 16. Germline CDR1 SGHTA, CDR2 FQGTGA. The CDR3 here is CASSPGTRFGGSEQFF. CDR3 DNA sequence: TGTGCCAGCAGCCCCGGGACTAGGTTTGGGGGTAGCGAGCAGTTCTTC. The full variable domain, completed using reference TRBV7-3 and TRBJ2-1, is GAGVSQTPSNKVTEKGKYVELRCDPISGHTALYWYRQSLGQGPEFLIYFQGTGAADDSGLPNDRFFAVRPEGSVSTLKIQRTERGDSAVYLCASSPGTRFGGSEQFFGPGTRLTVL.

CDR3 sequence reads: CSVVLGGETQYF. CDR3 DNA: TGCAGCGTTGTTCTAGGAGGAGAGACCCAGTACTTC. The chain employs TRBV29-1 and TRBJ2-5; D is perhaps TRBD2 (5 bases). This CDR3 is built from 12 residues. V was cut by 4 bases and J by 4 bases, with 10 bases left in between. The germline CDR1 and CDR2 sequences are SQVTM and ANQGSEA.

The CDR3 is CASGLPPPGLAGGPGTDTQYF. For the CDR3, the DNA is TGCGCCAGCGGGCTCCCCCCCCCGGGACTAGCGGGGGGGCCTGGTACAGATACGCAGTATTTT. The V gene is TRBV5-1, the J gene TRBJ2-3; 16 nucleotides align to TRBD2. Trimming at V came to 7 bases and at J to 3 bases, leaving 20 bases not matched to a gene. The CDR3 totals 21 residues. Germline V gives CDR1 SGHRS, CDR2 YFSETQ.

The chain is built from TRBV19 and TRBJ2-7; no clear D. This CDR3 region has 16 residues. Per germline, CDR1 LNHDA and CDR2 SQIVND (reference sequence). Trimming cost V 3 bases and J 0 bases, with 15 bases left between them. CDR3 nucleotide sequence: TGTGCCAGTAGTATGAGGTCGCGGCACCACTCCTACGAGCAGTACTTC. As protein: CASSMRSRHHSYEQYF.

The rearrangement joins TRBV9 to TRBJ1-1; a weak D match, TRBD1 (5 bases). The germline CDR1 and CDR2 sequences are SGDLS and YYNGEE. The length of the CDR3 is 14 residues. Trimming took off 3 bases at V and 2 bases at J, with 11 bases between the two ends. The CDR3 reads CASSAGPRNTEAFF. CDR3 nucleotides: TGTGCCAGCAGCGCAGGGCCCCGTAACACTGAAGCTTTCTTT.

This chain connects TRBV20-1 to TRBJ2-7, with a weak D call TRBD2 (6 bases). The germline V gene encodes CDR1 DFQATT and CDR2 SNEGSKA (reference sequence). The V end was cut by 6 bases, the J end by 3 bases, with 9 bases between. The CDR3 sequence is 11 residues long. In DNA form, the CDR3 reads TGCAGTGCATTGCGGGACTACGAGCAGTACTTC. This gives the protein CSALRDYEQYF.

The chain carries TRBV25-1 and TRBJ2-1; 9 bases align to TRBD2. V was pared by 2 bases and J by 4 bases, with 3 bases of the junction left unmatched. The germline gives CDR1 MGHDK, CDR2 SYGVNS. This CDR3 spans 15 amino acids. CDR3 loop: CASSESLAGYNEQFF. The DNA of the CDR3 is TGTGCCAGCAGTGAAAGTCTAGCGGGATACAATGAGCAGTTCTTC.

The chain combines TRBV6-5 with TRBJ2-1; 13 bases map to TRBD2. The trim removed 4 bases at V and 8 bases at J, leaving 5 bases unmatched. The CDR3 extends over 15 amino acids. Germline assignment: CDR1 MNHEY and CDR2 SVGAGI. CDR3 bases: TGTGCCAGCAGTTGGACTAGCGGGAGCACCGATGAGCAGTTCTTC. Protein: CASSWTSGSTDEQFF.

V and J are TRBV10-3 and TRBJ1-1; D is undetermined. Germline V gene sequence: CDR1 ENHRY, CDR2 SYGVKD. With 5 bases removed from V and 4 bases from J, the gap between germline ends came to 8 bases. The CDR3 sequence is 12 residues long. CDR3 in amino acids: CAISLTGTEAFF. The DNA for the CDR3 is TGTGCCATCAGTTTAACGGGCACTGAAGCTTTCTTT.

The gene calls are TRBV25-1 and TRBJ2-3; 10 nucleotides agree with TRBD2. Trimming took 5 bases from V and 4 from J; bases not matched to a gene: 6. Per the germline V gene, CDR1 is MGHDK and CDR2 is SYGVNS. The CDR3 has 15 amino acids. CDR3 DNA sequence: TGTGCCAGCAGTCAAAGCGGGGGGGTCCCAGATACGCAGTATTTT. Its translation is CASSQSGGVPDTQYF.

The chain combines TRBV27 with TRBJ2-7; D may be TRBD1 (6 bases). CDR3 size: 12 residues. Germline V CDR1 and CDR2: MNHEY, SMNVEV (reference sequence). V lost 8 bases, J lost 5 bases, and 13 bases lay in between. The CDR3 nucleotides read TGTGCCAGCCGGCAGGGGATCAACGAGCAGTACTTC. This gives the protein CASRQGINEQYF.

The V call is TRBV6-5, the J call TRBJ1-2, with TRBD1 matching 10 bases. CDR1 is MNHEY and CDR2 is SVGAGI in the germline V gene. The CDR3 is 14 amino acids. Germline trimming cut 4 bases from V and 7 bases from J; bases unmatched to any gene: 6. In DNA form, the CDR3 reads TGTGCCAGCAGTTTCGACAGGGGGCGTCCTGGCTACACCTTC. Amino acid sequence: CASSFDRGRPGYTF.